This TCR beta chain derives from a study of long-term antiretroviral therapy in people with HIV. Study results and limitations: Specimen acquisition occurred between the mid-2000s and the late 2010s, potentially under older ART regimens. Clonal expansions arising prior to ART prevailed in the repertoire at every time point. The range of CDR3 lengths in HIV repertoires proved narrower than that found in controls. Patients on ART gained diversity, which nonetheless stayed below transplant donor controls.

Investigators performed immunoSEQ version v3.0 at survey level. Sequencing used immunoSEQ multiplex PCR; TCRdb keeps in-frame clones, though not all of them. This table has about 27,000 clones, approximately 81% appearing once. This CDR3 region has 15 residues. Trimming removed 3 bases at V and 0 bases at J, with 12 bases between. Germline assignment: CDR1 SGHTA and CDR2 FQGNSA. Of note for this clone: The antigen is undetermined.

This material consisted of unsorted PBMCs, taken 3 years after starting antiretroviral therapy. The V call is TRBV7-2, the J call TRBJ2-7; the D gene is possibly TRBD2 (5 bases). The TCR was taken from a man in his forties with HIV. The CDR3 is CASSFAGPGSYEQYF. The CDR3 DNA is TGTGCCAGCAGCTTTGCGGGCCCAGGCTCCTACGAGCAGTACTTC.